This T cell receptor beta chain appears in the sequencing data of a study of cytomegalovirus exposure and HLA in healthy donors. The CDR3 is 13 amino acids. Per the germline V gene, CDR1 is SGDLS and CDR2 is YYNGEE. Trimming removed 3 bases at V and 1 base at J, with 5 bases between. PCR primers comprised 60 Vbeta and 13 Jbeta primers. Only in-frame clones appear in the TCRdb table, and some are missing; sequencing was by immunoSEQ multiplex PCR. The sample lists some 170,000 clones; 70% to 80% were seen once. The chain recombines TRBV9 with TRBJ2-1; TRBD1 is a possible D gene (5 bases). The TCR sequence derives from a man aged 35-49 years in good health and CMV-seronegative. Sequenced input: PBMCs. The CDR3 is CASSAGSYNEQFF. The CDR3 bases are TGTGCCAGCAGCGCAGGGTCCTACAATGAGCAGTTCTTC. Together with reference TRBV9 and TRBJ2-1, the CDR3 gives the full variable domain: DSGVTQTPKHLITATGQRVTLRCSPRSGDLSVYWYQQSLDQGLQFLIQYYNGEERAKGNILERFSAQQFPDLHSELNLSSLELGDSALYFCASSAGSYNEQFFGPGTRLTVL.